In its sample, the clone carrying this T cell receptor beta chain was seen a few times. This sample was included in a study of T-cell reconstitution after alpha-beta-depleted transplantation in children. This CDR3 spans 15 amino acids. Trimming cost V 2 bases and J 1 base, with 9 bases left between them. CDR1 and CDR2 from the germline V gene are WSHSY and SAAADI. The TCRbeta library was prepared with unique molecular identifiers. MiXCR, run by TCRdb on the PCR reads, gives a single entry per CDR3 protein. The table includes about 540,000 distinct CDR3 sequences, approximately 16% detected once. The receptor was isolated from a human donor who donated a stem cell graft to a child with acute lymphoblastic leukemia. Sequenced material: PBMCs from the stem cell graft donor, taken from the stem cell graft. The chain combines TRBV10-2 with TRBJ2-1; no clear D. CDR3 DNA sequence: TGCGCCAGCAGTGAGGATCTGGGGTCCTACAATGAGCAGTTCTTC. Translated, it gives CASSEDLGSYNEQFF.